Each of the 18 T cell receptor beta chains below was sequenced from the same sample in a study of blood T cell repertoires in COVID-19. Profiled with immunoSEQ multiplex PCR; TCRdb holds only in-frame clones, not every one. The sample lists under 100,000 clones, under 90% seen once, with around 13% in the top ten. The sample comprised peripheral blood. The receptors here all came from a woman between 40 and 55 years old with active or convalescent COVID-19.

V usage is TRBV4-3 and J usage is TRBJ1-5; D may be TRBD1 (5 bases). Germline V CDR1 and CDR2: LGHNA, YSLEER. There are 14 residues in the CDR3. Trimming stripped 1 base from V and 2 bases from J, with 6 bases between. The DNA for the CDR3 is TGCGCCAGCAGCCAAGTAGGGGGCAATCAGCCCCAGCATTTT. Its protein is CASSQVGGNQPQHF.

The V gene is TRBV28, the J gene TRBJ1-2; no definite D call. The CDR3 length is 15 residues. V lost 7 bases, J lost 2 bases, and 17 bases lay in between. CDR1 is MDHEN and CDR2 is SYDVKM in the germline V gene. CDR3 nucleotides: TGTGCCAGCACCCCCTCGGGGATTTTCAACTATGGCTACACCTTC. Translation gives CASTPSGIFNYGYTF.

This clone appeared a few times. The J gene is TRBJ1-2, the V gene TRBV10-3; the D gene is possibly TRBD1 (6 bases). The V gene's germline CDR1 is ENHRY and CDR2 SYGVKD. Trimming left V 5 bases short and J 4 bases short, with 26 bases between. The CDR3 loop spans 18 amino acids. CDR3 DNA sequence: TGTGCCATCAGTAACGGCCTTCACAGGGTACCACCAGGCTATGGCTACACCTTC. Translated, it gives CAISNGLHRVPPGYGYTF.

CDR3 residues: CATTPGLANYNEQFF. CDR3 coding DNA: TGTGCCACCACGCCGGGACTAGCGAACTACAATGAGCAGTTCTTC. The chain recombines TRBV10-3 with TRBJ2-1; 10 nucleotides align to TRBD2. CDR1 and CDR2 from the germline V gene are ENHRY and SYGVKD. CDR3 length equals 15 residues. Losses at the gene ends were 10 bases for V and 3 bases for J; bases not matched to a gene: 9.

The V and J genes are TRBV5-5 and TRBJ1-2, with D possibly matching TRBD1 (6 bases). Deletions cut 2 bases from V and 3 bases from J, with 14 bases between. The germline V gene encodes CDR1 SGHKS and CDR2 YYEKEE (reference sequence). The CDR3 consists of 15 residues. The DNA of the CDR3 is TGTGCCAGCAGCTTTACCTCGGGACAAGACTATGGCTACACCTTC. It codes for CASSFTSGQDYGYTF.

The chain is built from TRBV7-8 and TRBJ2-2; D call uncertain. V was shortened by 5 bases and J by 1 base, with 14 bases between the two germline ends. There are 16 residues in the CDR3. Germline V lookup: CDR1 SGHVS, CDR2 FQNEAQ. CDR3 protein: CASSLMGKGNTGELFF. The CDR3, as DNA: TGTGCCAGCAGCCTAATGGGCAAAGGGAACACCGGGGAGCTGTTTTTT.

This clone was observed a few times. The rearrangement links TRBV28 to TRBJ2-2; D call uncertain. In germline, CDR1 is MDHEN, CDR2 SYDVKM. This CDR3 region has 16 residues. V was cut by 5 bases and J by 3 bases, with 16 bases left in between. The CDR3 bases are TGTGCCAGCAGTCCGCTAACCTTTAAAGACACCGGGGAGCTGTTTTTT. It translates to CASSPLTFKDTGELFF.

The chain employs TRBV20-1 and TRBJ2-7; a weak D match, TRBD1 (5 bases). The germline V and J ends were trimmed by 4 bases and 4 bases, with 8 bases remaining between them. The CDR3 totals 11 residues. Looked up from germline, CDR1 is DFQATT and CDR2 is SNEGSKA (reference sequence). The CDR3 region is CSANQGYEQYF. The CDR3, as DNA: TGCAGTGCTAATCAGGGATACGAGCAGTACTTC.

The chain uses TRBV29-1 and TRBJ1-1; D ambiguous. The ends were cut back, 4 bases at V and 2 bases at J, with 11 bases in the middle. The CDR3 is 13 amino acids. Germline V gives CDR1 SQVTM, CDR2 ANQGSEA. CDR3 in DNA: TGCAGCGTTGCGGTGAGTTTCAACACTGAAGCTTTCTTT. The encoded protein is CSVAVSFNTEAFF.

This clone was counted a few times. The V call is TRBV7-6, the J call TRBJ2-1, with 12 bases identical to TRBD2. The V gene end was trimmed by 3 bases and the J gene end by 6 bases; junction bases not matched to a gene: 18. CDR3 length: 20 amino acids. Looked up from germline, CDR1 is SGHVS and CDR2 is FNYEAQ. For the CDR3, the DNA is TGTGCCAGCAGCTTCCCCCAGGATCGACTAGCGGGGGCAGAGAGCAATGAGCAGTTCTTC. Protein product: CASSFPQDRLAGAESNEQFF.

The chain has TRBV7-9 and TRBJ1-4; tentative D call: TRBD1 (5 bases). V was clipped by 1 base and J by 3 bases, with 12 bases between them. This CDR3 spans 16 amino acids. Germline V gene data show CDR1 as SEHNR and CDR2 as FQNEAQ (reference sequence). The CDR3 loop reads CASSLDGGAANEKLFF. CDR3 coding DNA: TGTGCCAGCAGCTTAGATGGCGGGGCGGCTAATGAAAAACTGTTTTTT. Looking up the rest from reference TRBV7-9 and TRBJ1-4 gives the full variable domain: DTGVSQNPRHKITKRGQNVTFRCDPISEHNRLYWYRQTLGQGPEFLTYFQNEAQLEKSRLLSDRFSAERPKGSFSTLEIQRTEQGDSAMYLCASSLDGGAANEKLFFGSGTQLSVL.

The chain carries TRBV18 and TRBJ1-1; 7 bases fit TRBD1. Germline loops: CDR1 KGHSH, CDR2 LQKENI. CDR3 length equals 12 residues. V was pared by 8 bases and J by 10 bases, with 10 bases of the junction left unmatched. CDR3 sequence (DNA): TGTGCCAGCCAAACAGGGGTTGGAGGAGCTTTCTTT. It is translated as CASQTGVGGAFF.

The chain is built from TRBV27 and TRBJ2-7; D might be TRBD2 (6 bases). The CDR3 consists of 14 residues. With 6 bases removed from V and 6 bases from J, the gap between germline ends came to 18 bases. Germline loops: CDR1 MNHEY, CDR2 SMNVEV (reference sequence). The CDR3 DNA reads TGTGCCAGCAGCGAAAGGGACTCTGTCAGCGAGCAGTACTTC. This codes for CASSERDSVSEQYF.

V usage is TRBV7-9 and J usage is TRBJ2-7, with TRBD1 matching over 11 bases. CDR1 and CDR2 (germline): SEHNR, FQNEAQ (reference sequence). V was clipped by 1 base and J by 4 bases; unmatched bases: 6. CDR3 length: 16 amino acids. This CDR3 reads CASSLGPGQGGYEQYF. The CDR3 DNA reads as TGTGCCAGCAGCTTAGGCCCGGGACAGGGGGGATACGAGCAGTACTTC.

The chain employs TRBV28 and TRBJ2-1, with 11 bases lining up with TRBD2. The V gene end was trimmed by 5 bases and the J gene end by 2 bases; junction bases not matched to a gene: 2. There are 15 residues in the CDR3. CDR1 is MDHEN, CDR2 SYDVKM, per germline. In DNA form, the CDR3 reads TGTGCCAGCAGTAGGACTAGCGGGCCCTACAATGAGCAGTTCTTC. Its translation: CASSRTSGPYNEQFF.

V usage is TRBV7-2 and J usage is TRBJ1-6, with a tentative D call TRBD1 (6 bases). The V and J ends lost 0 bases and 9 bases respectively, with 12 bases between them. Germline CDR1 and CDR2: SGHTA and FQGNSA. The CDR3 is made up of 15 amino acids. CDR3 amino acids: CASSLAGTLFSPLHF. In DNA form, the CDR3 reads TGTGCCAGCAGCTTAGCCGGGACATTGTTTTCACCCCTCCACTTT.

The V and J genes are TRBV5-6 and TRBJ2-7, with a tentative D call TRBD2 (6 bases). Per the germline V gene, CDR1 is SGHDT and CDR2 is YYEEEE. The V gene lost 2 bases and the J gene lost 2 bases, with 11 bases spanning the gap. The CDR3 runs to 14 residues. The CDR3 bases are TGTGCCAGCAGCTTCCCTAGCGCGGCCTACGAGCAGTACTTC. Translating it yields CASSFPSAAYEQYF. Variable domain in full (rest from reference TRBV5-6 and TRBJ2-7): DAGVTQSPTHLIKTRGQQVTLRCSPKSGHDTVSWYQQALGQGPQFIFQYYEEEERQRGNFPDRFSGHQFPNYSSELNVNALLLGDSALYLCASSFPSAAYEQYFGPGTRLTVT.

The chain employs TRBV10-3 and TRBJ1-2, with 8 positions matching TRBD1. With V trimmed by 6 bases and J by 3 bases, 12 bases remained unmatched. The CDR3 consists of 16 residues. Germline values: CDR1 ENHRY, CDR2 SYGVKD. The CDR3 loop reads CAISPRGQGAHYGYTF. The CDR3 DNA reads TGTGCCATCAGCCCGAGGGGGCAGGGGGCCCACTATGGCTACACCTTC.